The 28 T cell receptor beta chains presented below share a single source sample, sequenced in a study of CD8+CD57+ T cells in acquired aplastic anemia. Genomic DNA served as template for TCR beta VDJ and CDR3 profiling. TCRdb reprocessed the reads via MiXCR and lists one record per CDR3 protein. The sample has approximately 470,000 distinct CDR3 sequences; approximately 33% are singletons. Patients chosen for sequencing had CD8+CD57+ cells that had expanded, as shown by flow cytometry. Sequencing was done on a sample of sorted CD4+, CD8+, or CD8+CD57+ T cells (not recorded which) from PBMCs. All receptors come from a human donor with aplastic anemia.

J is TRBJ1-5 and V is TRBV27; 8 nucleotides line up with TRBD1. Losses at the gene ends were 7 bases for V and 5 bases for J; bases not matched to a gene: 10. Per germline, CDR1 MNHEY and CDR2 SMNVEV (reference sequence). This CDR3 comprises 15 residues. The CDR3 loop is CASKDRVGVDQPQHF. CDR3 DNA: TGTGCCAGCAAGGACAGGGTAGGTGTCGATCAGCCCCAGCATTTT.

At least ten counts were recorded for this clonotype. CDR3 sequence reads: CASSRLTGWIGGYTF. CDR3 coding DNA: TGTGCCAGCAGCCGCCTGACAGGGTGGATTGGTGGCTACACCTTC. This chain joins TRBV7-6 and TRBJ1-2; TRBD1 agrees at 7 bases. Germline CDR1 reads SGHVS; CDR2 reads FNYEAQ. J was trimmed by 7 bases and V by 5 bases; bases with no gene match: 13. The CDR3 contains 15 residues.

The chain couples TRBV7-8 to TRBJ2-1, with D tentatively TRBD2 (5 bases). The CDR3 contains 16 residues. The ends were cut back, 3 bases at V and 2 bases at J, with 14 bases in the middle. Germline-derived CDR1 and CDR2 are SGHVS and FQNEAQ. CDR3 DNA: TGTGCCAGCAGCTTGTCGTCCGTCGGGACCTACAATGAGCAGTTCTTC. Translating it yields CASSLSSVGTYNEQFF.

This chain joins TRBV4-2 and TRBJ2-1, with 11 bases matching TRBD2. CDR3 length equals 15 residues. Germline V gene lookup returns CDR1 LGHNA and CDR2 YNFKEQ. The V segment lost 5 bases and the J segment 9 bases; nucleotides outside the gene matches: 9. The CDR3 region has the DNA TGTGCCAGCAGCGGAACTAGCGGGAGAGGGGGTGAGCAGTTCTTC. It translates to CASSGTSGRGGEQFF.

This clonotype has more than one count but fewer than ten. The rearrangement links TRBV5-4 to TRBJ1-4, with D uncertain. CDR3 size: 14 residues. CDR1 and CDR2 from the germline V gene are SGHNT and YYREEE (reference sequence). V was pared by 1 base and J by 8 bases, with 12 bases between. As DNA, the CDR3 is TGTGCCAGCAGCTTGCTACCGGGAGAGGAAAAACTGTTTTTT. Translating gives CASSLLPGEEKLFF. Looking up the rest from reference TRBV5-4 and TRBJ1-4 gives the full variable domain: ETGVTQSPTHLIKTRGQQVTLRCSSQSGHNTVSWYQQALGQGPQFIFQYYREEENGRGNFPPRFSGLQFPNYSSELNVNALELDDSALYLCASSLLPGEEKLFFGSGTQLSVL.

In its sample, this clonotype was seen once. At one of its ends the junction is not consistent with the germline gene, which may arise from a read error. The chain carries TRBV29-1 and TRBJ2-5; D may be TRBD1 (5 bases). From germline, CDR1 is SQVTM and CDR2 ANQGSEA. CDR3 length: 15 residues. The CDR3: CSVVVGPIAQEIQYF. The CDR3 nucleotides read TGCAGCGTTGTTGTGGGGCCGATAGCCCAAGAGATCCAGTACTTC.

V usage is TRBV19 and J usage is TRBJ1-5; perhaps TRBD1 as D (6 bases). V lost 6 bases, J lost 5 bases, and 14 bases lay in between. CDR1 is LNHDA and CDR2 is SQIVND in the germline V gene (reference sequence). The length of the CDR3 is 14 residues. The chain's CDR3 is CASRGGDVHQPQHF. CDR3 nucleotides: TGTGCCAGTAGAGGGGGGGATGTCCATCAGCCCCAGCATTTT. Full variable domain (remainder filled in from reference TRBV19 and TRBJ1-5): DGGITQSPKYLFRKEGQNVTLSCEQNLNHDAMYWYRQDPGQGLRLIYYSQIVNDFQKGDIAEGYSVSREKKESFPLTVTSAQKNPTAFYLCASRGGDVHQPQHFGDGTRLSIL.

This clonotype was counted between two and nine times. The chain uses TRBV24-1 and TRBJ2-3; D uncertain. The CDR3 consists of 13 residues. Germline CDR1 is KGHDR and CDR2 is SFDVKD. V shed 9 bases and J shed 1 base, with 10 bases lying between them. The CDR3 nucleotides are TGTGCCACCTCAAGGGCTGGCACAGATACGCAGTATTTT. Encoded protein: CATSRAGTDTQYF.

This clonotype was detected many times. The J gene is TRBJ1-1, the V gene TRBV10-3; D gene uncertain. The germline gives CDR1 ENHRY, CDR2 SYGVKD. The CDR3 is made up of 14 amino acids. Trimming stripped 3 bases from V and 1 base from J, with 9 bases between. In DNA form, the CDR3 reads TGTGCCATCAGTGAACACCGACAGAACACTGAAGCTTTCTTT. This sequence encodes CAISEHRQNTEAFF.

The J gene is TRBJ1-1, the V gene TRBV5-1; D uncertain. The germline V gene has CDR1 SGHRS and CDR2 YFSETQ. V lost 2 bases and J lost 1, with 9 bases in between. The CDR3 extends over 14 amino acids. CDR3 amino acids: CASSFGDTNTEAFF. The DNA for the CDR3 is TGCGCCAGCAGCTTCGGAGACACGAACACTGAAGCTTTCTTT.

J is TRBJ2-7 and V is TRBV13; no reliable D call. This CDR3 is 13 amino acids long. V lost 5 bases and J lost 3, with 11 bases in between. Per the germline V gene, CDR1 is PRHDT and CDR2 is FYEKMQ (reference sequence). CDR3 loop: CASSQFMLYEQYF. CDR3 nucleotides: TGTGCCAGCAGCCAATTTATGCTCTACGAGCAGTACTTC.

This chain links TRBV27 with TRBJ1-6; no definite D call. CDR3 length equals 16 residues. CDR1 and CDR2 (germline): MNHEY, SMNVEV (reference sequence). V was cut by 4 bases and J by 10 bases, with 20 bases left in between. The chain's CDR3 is CASSSLLEGPESPLHF. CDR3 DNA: TGTGCCAGCAGTTCTCTTTTGGAGGGTCCGGAATCACCCCTCCACTTT.

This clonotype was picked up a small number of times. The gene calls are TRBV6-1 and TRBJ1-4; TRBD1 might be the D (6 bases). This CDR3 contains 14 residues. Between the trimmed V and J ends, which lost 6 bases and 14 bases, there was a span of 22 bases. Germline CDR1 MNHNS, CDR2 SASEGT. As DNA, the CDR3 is TGTGCCAGCAGCGCCAGCAGGGGCCGCGACGTCCTGTTTTTT. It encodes CASSASRGRDVLFF.

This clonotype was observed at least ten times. DNA of the CDR3: TGTGCCAGCAGGCGGACAGGGAATATGAACACTGAAGCTTTCTTT. Its translation: CASRRTGNMNTEAFF. The chain links TRBV2 to TRBJ1-1, with TRBD1 matching over 8 bases. The CDR3 runs 15 residues. Looked up from germline, CDR1 is SNHLY and CDR2 is FYNNEI. After removal of 6 bases from V and 0 bases from J, the junction contained 6 bases not matched to a gene.

The CDR3 bases are TGCAGTGCTTCCCGCCCCGGGACTGGGAACAATGAGCAGTTCTTC. Translating gives CSASRPGTGNNEQFF. The chain recombines TRBV20-1 with TRBJ2-1; D might be TRBD2 (6 bases). Germline values: CDR1 DFQATT, CDR2 SNEGSKA (reference sequence). There are 15 residues in the CDR3. Trimming pared 5 bases from V and 5 bases from J, leaving 19 bases between.

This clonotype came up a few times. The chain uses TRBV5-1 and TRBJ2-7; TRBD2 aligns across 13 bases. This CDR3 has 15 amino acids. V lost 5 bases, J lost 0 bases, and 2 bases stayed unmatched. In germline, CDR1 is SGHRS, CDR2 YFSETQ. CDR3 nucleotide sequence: TGCGCCAGCAGGAGGACTAGCGGGAGCTCCTACGAGCAGTACTTC. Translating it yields CASRRTSGSSYEQYF.

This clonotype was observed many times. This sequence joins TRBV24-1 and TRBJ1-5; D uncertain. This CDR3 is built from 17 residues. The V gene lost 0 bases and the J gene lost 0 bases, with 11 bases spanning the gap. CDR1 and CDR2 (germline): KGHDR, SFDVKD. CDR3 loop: CATSDLSPVYSNQPQHF. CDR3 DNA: TGTGCCACCAGTGATTTGTCCCCAGTATATAGCAATCAGCCCCAGCATTTT.

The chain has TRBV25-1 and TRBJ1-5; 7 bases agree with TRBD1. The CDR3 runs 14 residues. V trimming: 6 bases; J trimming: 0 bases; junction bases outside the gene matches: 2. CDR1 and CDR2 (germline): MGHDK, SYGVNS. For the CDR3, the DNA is TGTGCCAGCAGGGGACAGACTAGCAATCAGCCCCAGCATTTT. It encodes CASRGQTSNQPQHF.

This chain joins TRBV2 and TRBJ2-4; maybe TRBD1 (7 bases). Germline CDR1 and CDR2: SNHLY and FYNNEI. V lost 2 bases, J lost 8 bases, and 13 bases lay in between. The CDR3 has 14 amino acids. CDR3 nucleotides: TGTGCCAGCAGTGAACAGGGGGGCGTCCACATTCAGTACTTC. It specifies CASSEQGGVHIQYF.

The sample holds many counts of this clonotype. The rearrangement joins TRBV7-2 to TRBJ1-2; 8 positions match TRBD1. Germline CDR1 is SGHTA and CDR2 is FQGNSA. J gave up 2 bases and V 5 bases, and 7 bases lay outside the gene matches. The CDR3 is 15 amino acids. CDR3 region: CASSLQGGENYGYTF. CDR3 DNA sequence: TGTGCCAGCAGCCTACAGGGGGGAGAGAACTATGGCTACACCTTC. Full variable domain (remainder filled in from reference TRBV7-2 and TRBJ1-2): GAGVSQSPSNKVTEKGKDVELRCDPISGHTALYWYRQSLGQGLEFLIYFQGNSAPDKSGLPSDRFSAERTGGSVSTLTIQRTQQEDSAVYLCASSLQGGENYGYTFGSGTRLTVV.

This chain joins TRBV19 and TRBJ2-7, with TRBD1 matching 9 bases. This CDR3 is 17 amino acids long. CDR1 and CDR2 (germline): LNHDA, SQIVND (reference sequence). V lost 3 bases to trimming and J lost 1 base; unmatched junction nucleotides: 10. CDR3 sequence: CASSISWGQGTSYEQYF. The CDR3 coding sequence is TGTGCCAGTAGTATCTCTTGGGGACAGGGTACTTCCTACGAGCAGTACTTC.

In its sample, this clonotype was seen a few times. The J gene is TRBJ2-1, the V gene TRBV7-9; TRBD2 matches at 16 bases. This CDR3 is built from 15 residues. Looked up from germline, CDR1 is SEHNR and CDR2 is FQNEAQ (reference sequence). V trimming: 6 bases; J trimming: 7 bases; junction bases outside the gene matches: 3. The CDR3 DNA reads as TGTGCCAGCAGGGGGGGACTAGCGGGAGGGAATGAGCAGTTCTTC. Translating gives CASRGGLAGGNEQFF.

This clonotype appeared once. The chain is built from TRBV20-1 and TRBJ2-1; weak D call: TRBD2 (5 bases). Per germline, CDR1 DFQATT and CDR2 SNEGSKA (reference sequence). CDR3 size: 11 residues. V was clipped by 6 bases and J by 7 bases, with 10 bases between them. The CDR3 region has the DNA TGCAGTGCCCGCCCGGGGAATGAGCAGTTCTTC. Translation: CSARPGNEQFF.

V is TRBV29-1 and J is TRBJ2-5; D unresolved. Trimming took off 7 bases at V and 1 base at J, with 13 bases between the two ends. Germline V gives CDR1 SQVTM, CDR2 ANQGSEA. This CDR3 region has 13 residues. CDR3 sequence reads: CSARSGVQETQYF. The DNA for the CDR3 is TGCAGCGCCAGATCTGGAGTCCAAGAGACCCAGTACTTC.

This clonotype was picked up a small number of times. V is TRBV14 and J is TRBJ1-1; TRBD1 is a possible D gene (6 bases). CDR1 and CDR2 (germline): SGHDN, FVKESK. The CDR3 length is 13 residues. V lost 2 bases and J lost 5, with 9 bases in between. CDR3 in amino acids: CASSQPRGTEAFF. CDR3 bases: TGTGCCAGCAGCCAACCAAGGGGGACTGAAGCTTTCTTT.

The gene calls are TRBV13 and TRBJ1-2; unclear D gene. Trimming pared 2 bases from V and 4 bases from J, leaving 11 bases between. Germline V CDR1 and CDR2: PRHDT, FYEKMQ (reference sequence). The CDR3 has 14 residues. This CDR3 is CASSLPGSFYGYTF. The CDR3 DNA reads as TGTGCCAGCAGCTTACCGGGATCGTTCTATGGCTACACCTTC.

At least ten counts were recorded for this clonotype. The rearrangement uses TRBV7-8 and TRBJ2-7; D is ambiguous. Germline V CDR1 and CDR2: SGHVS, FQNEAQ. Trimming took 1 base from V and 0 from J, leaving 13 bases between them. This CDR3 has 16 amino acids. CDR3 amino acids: CASSLVGSVSSYEQYF. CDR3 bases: TGTGCCAGCAGCTTAGTAGGGTCGGTGAGCTCCTACGAGCAGTACTTC.

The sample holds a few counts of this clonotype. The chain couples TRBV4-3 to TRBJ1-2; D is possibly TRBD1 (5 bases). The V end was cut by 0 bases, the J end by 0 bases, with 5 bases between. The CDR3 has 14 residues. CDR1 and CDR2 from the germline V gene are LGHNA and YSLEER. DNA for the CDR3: TGCGCCAGCAGCCAAGAGGGGGCTAACTATGGCTACACCTTC. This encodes CASSQEGANYGYTF.